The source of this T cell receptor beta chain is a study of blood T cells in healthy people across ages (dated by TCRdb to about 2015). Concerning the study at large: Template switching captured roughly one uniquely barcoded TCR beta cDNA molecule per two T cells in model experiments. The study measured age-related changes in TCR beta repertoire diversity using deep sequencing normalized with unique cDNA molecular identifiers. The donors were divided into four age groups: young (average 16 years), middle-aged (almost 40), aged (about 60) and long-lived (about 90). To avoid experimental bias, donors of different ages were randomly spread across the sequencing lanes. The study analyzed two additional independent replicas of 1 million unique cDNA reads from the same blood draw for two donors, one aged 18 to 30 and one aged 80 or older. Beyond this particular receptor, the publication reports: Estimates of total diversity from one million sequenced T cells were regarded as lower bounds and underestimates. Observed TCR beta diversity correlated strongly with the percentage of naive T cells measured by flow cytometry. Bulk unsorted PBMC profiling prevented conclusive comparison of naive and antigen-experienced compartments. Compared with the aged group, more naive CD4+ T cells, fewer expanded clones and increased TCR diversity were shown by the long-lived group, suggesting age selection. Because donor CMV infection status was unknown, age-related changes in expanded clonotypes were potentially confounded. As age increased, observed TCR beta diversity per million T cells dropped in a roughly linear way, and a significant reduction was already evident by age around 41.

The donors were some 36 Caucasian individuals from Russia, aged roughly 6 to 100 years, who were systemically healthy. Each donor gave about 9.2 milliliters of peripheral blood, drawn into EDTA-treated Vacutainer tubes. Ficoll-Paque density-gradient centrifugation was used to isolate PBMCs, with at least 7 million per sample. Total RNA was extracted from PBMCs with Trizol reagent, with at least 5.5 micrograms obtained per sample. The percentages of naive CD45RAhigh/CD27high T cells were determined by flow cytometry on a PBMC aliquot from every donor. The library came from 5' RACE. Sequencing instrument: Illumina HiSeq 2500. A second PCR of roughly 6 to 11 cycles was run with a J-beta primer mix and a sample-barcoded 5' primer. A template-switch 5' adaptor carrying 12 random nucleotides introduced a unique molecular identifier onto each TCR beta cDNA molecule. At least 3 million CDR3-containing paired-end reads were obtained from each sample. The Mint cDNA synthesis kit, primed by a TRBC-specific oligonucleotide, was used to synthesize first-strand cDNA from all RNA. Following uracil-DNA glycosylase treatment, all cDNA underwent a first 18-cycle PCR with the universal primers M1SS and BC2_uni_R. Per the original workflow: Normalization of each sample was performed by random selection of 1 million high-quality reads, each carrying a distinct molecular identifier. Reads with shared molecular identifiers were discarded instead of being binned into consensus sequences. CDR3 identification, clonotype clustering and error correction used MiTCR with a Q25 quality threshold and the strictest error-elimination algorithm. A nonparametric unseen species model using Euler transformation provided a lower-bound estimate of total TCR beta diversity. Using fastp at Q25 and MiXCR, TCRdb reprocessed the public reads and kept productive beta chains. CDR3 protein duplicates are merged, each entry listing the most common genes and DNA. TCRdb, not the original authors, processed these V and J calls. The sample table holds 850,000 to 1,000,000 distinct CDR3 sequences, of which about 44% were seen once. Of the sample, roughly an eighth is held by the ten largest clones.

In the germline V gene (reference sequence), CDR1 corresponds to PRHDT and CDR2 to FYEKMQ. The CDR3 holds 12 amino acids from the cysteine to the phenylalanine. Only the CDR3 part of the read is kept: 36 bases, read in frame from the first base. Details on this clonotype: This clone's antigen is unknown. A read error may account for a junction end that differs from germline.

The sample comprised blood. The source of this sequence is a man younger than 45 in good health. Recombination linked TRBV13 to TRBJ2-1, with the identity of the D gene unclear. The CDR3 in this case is CAGSLGLNEQFF. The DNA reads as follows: TGTGCCGGCAGCTTAGGGCTCAATGAGCAGTTCTTC.